The T cell receptor (beta chain) described here comes from a study of Graves' ophthalmopathy and Graves' hyperthyroidism (dated by TCRdb to between 2018 and 2020). With respect to the entire study: Peripheral blood was collected before any treatment was given, at the time of initial diagnosis. After sampling, hyperthyroidism patients received methimazole starting at 30 mg daily, and ophthalmopathy patients received high-dose intravenous methylprednisolone. A discovery set of 100 patients (43 ophthalmopathy, some 58 stable hyperthyroidism) was enrolled to explore V-J signatures distinguishing ophthalmopathy from hyperthyroidism. For training and testing, the 95 to 100 patients in the discovery cohort were randomly divided in a 7:3 ratio. An independent validation cohort was composed of 18 hyperthyroidism patients and around 16 patients who later progressed from hyperthyroidism to ophthalmopathy. In more than five hyperthyroidism patients, T-cell repertoires of thyroid tissue and blood were compared. The study used signatures of the TCR beta repertoire to tell Graves' ophthalmopathy apart from Graves' hyperthyroidism and to predict which patients would progress to ophthalmopathy. In total, under 150 blood samples were TCR-sequenced: 43 ophthalmopathy, approximately 80 hyperthyroidism and roughly 17 hyperthyroidism-to-ophthalmopathy patients.

Based on the germline V gene (reference sequence), the CDR1 and CDR2 sequences are LNHDA and SQIVND. Trimming accounts for 6 bases at V and 0 bases at J, while the number of junction bases matched to no gene is 8. The CDR3 starts with the cysteine, ends with the phenylalanine, and has 16 residues. Just the 48-base CDR3 DNA is kept, in frame starting at base 1. With respect to this clonotype: The clone's antigen remains unknown. No much larger clone is present one base from it, and per-base qualities are unavailable.

Paper-wide results and their limitations: In validation, the model predicted ophthalmopathy progression with more than 70% sensitivity and less than 80% specificity; 12 predicted patients were CT-confirmed with GO in a median of around 6.5 months. Sample size was not predetermined statistically, and investigators were not blinded to group allocation. Among expanded thyroid clonotypes with frequency above 0.001, most also showed up in blood, which suggests that blood repertoires may reflect the thyroid immune response. Ophthalmopathy was separated from stable hyperthyroidism by the 13-signature model with 85% to 90% sensitivity and 81.08% specificity in cross-validation and with 80%/75% in the test set.

Hyperthyroidism was considered stable if no progression to ophthalmopathy occurred within 18 months of follow-up. Hyperthyroidism patients were newly diagnosed, with disease duration under 2 months, and aged 18 to 65 years. Patients were excluded if they had other autoimmune diseases, uncontrolled infections, pregnancy or lactation. Clinical symptoms, serum thyroxine, TRAb, thyroid ultrasound and orbital computed tomography were used for diagnosis. Using Ficoll-Paque density gradient centrifugation, PBMCs were isolated from less than 13 ml of fresh peripheral blood. Total RNA was extracted with Trizol reagent and quality-checked on an Agilent 2100 Bioanalyzer. TCR beta CDR3 regions were amplified from RNA transcripts for repertoire sequencing. The first round of RT-PCR was done with HTBI primers and the Qiagen OneStep RT-PCR kit, and was followed by a second round of multiplex PCR, then size selection and purification. Sequencing of the libraries was carried out on an Illumina HiSeq2000 in paired-end mode with 100 bp reads. In the source study's methods: SOAPnuke was used to process the reads, removing any read that contained adapters or uncalled bases, had a mean Phred below 15, or lacked an exact match to the constant primer or identifier. COPE v1.2.5 was used to merge the high-quality paired reads. Each unique nucleotide sequence was treated as a clonotype, and MiTCR v1.1 was used to align the clonotypes to the IMGT TRB V, D and J references. The analysis was limited to V-J combinations with a frequency above 0.0001, which together covered approximately 99% of the repertoires. For each V-J combination, a TCR clonal expansion and chaos score was defined as the ratio of F50 clonal expansion to chaos observed in the TCRdist matrix. Features were reduced by Welch's t-statistics and random forest to approximately 13 V-J combinations, which fed a naive Bayes classifier. Thyroid-blood repertoire similarity was quantified with the Morisita-Horn index. TCRdb took the public reads, trimmed them with fastp at Q25, ran MiXCR for clone calling and kept in-frame beta chains. Entries that share a CDR3 protein sequence are merged under the most common genes and DNA. For this entry, the V and J calls and clone size follow TCRdb and not the study's own pipeline. Within this sample are about 420,000 distinct CDR3 sequences, with roughly 20% of them counted one time only. The top ten clones comprise roughly 3.2% of the sample.

The clonotype comes from a woman in her late teens or twenties with stable Graves' hyperthyroidism. Donor details come from another sample of the same person, matched by shared clones. Sequencing was carried out using peripheral blood. The chain joins TRBV19 to TRBJ1-5; the junction holds 7 bases that match TRBD1. The nucleotide sequence reads as follows: TGTGCCAGTAGGGAGTCGGGACAGAATAGCAATCAGCCCCAGCATTTT. The encoded protein is CASRESGQNSNQPQHF.